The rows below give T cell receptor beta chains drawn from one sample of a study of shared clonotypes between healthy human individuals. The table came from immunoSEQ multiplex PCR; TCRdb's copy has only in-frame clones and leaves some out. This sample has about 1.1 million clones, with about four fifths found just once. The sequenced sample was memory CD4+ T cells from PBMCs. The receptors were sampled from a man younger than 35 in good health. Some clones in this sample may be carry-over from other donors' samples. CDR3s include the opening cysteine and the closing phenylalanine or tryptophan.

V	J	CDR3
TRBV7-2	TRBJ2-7	CASSVWTSGSYEQYF
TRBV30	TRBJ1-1	CARDWDMNTEAFF
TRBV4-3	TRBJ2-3	CASSQGAQTDTQYF
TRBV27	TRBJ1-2	CASSSTSVGDRGYTF
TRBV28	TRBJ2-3	CASSSSSGTSTDTQYF
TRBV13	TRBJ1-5	CASSRGQHSNQPQHF
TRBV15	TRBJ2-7	CATSRDLPGQGYEQYF
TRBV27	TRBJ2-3	CASSLTGKTQYF
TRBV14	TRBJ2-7	CASSPRMTGGNTYEQYF
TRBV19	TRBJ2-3	CASSMAGRMADTQYF
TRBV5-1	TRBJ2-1	CASSLMVAGPLNNEQFF
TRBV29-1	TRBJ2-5	CSVEESGARGAQYF
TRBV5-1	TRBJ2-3	CASSFGQSTDTQYF
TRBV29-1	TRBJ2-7	CSVAPGPNSEQYF
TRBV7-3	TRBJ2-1	CASSPGTSGSNEQFF
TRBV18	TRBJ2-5	CASSSTGSQTQYF